The clone carrying this T cell receptor beta chain was detected only a few times. Its antigen remains unidentified. This record comes from a study of PD-L1 blockade in urothelial cancer. Background on the study: In terms of prior chemotherapy, patients had received 0 to 3 regimens. At 3 weeks (second dose) and 6 weeks after starting treatment, blood was analyzed. A median blood sample held 141,255 T cells and approximately 84,000 unique TCRs.

Study-wide results and caveats: Having blood TCR clonality under the median before treatment predicted better survival.

Clones were sequenced by immunoSEQ multiplex PCR, and TCRdb holds only the in-frame ones, with some missing. This table holds tens of thousands of clones, around 80% found once. This sequence originates from a man aged 45 to 65 with urothelial cancer. The sample was PBMCs, taken around atezolizumab (anti-PD-L1) treatment.

CDR3: CASSGSRRVNTEAFF. Written as DNA, the CDR3 is TGTGCCAGCAGCGGAAGCCGACGGGTGAACACTGAAGCTTTCTTT. The V call is TRBV7-9, the J call TRBJ1-1; D uncertain. The CDR3 covers 15 residues. V was pared by 5 bases and J by 0 bases, with 13 bases between. Germline values: CDR1 SEHNR, CDR2 FQNEAQ (reference sequence).